Listed below are T cell receptor beta chains from one sample, sequenced in a study of early T cells in non-severe SARS-CoV-2 infection. TCRdb fed the 5' RACE reads into MiXCR, producing one record per CDR3 protein. The sample holds about 63,000 distinct CDR3 sequences, roughly 13% seen once. Sequenced material: whole blood. The receptor source for this set is an adult who was a healthcare worker with PCR-confirmed SARS-CoV-2 infection or an uninfected control (not recorded which). Each CDR3 is given with its conserved first and last residue. D genes are given only for firm matches. The listing skips clone size in some rows; elsewhere it reads once, few, many or a size class.

>many|TRBJ2-5|TRBD2|TRBV19
CASSMGGLAGNQETQYF
TGTGCCAGTAGTATGGGAGGCCTAGCGGGGAACCAAGAGACCCAGTACTTC
>NA|TRBJ2-7|NA|TRBV29-1
CSVEMGRNYEQYF
TGCAGCGTTGAAATGGGCCGAAACTACGAGCAGTACTTC
>many|TRBJ1-5|NA|TRBV30
CAWSVGTINQPQHF
TGTGCCTGGAGTGTAGGGACCATCAATCAGCCCCAGCATTTT
>few|TRBJ2-7|NA|TRBV6-2/TRBV6-3
CASSLGQPRDEQYF
TGTGCCAGCAGTCTCGGGCAGCCCCGAGACGAGCAGTACTTC
>few|TRBJ2-1|TRBD2|TRBV3-1
CASSQDLGLAGSPGNEQFF
TGTGCCAGCAGCCAAGATTTAGGGTTAGCGGGGTCCCCCGGGAATGAGCAGTTCTTC
>many|TRBJ1-1|NA|TRBV6-4
CASSATLNTEAFF
TGTGCCAGCAGTGCCACCTTAAACACTGAAGCTTTCTTT
>many|TRBJ2-3|NA|TRBV7-6
CASTPAGVADTQYF
TGTGCCAGCACCCCCGCCGGGGTTGCAGATACGCAGTATTTT
>many|TRBJ1-3|NA|TRBV12-3/TRBV12-4
CATVFSENTIYF
TGTGCCACAGTATTCTCTGAAAACACCATATATTTT
>many|TRBJ1-6|NA|TRBV6-6
CASSYSTEYNSPLHF
TGTGCCAGCAGTTACTCGACGGAGTATAATTCACCCCTCCACTTT
>NA|TRBJ1-2|NA|TRBV12-5
CASGQGESSYTF
TGTGCTAGTGGCCAAGGGGAATCGAGCTACACCTTC
>NA|TRBJ2-7|NA|TRBV2
CASTLSGGSSYEQYF
TGTGCCAGCACCCTTAGTGGGGGGTCTTCCTACGAGCAGTACTTC
>NA|TRBJ2-5|NA|TRBV5-4
CASRGSGRIQETQYF
TGTGCCAGCAGAGGATCGGGACGCATCCAAGAGACCCAGTACTTC
>many|TRBJ2-7|NA|TRBV7-2
CASSLVAAAYEQYF
TGTGCCAGCAGCTTAGTGGCGGCAGCTTACGAGCAGTACTTC
>many|TRBJ2-7|NA|TRBV6-2/TRBV6-3
CASSWDRSSYEQYF
TGTGCCAGCAGCTGGGACCGAAGCTCCTACGAGCAGTACTTC
>few|TRBJ1-2|NA|TRBV20-1
CSAREDRDLDTF
TGCAGTGCTAGAGAGGACCGCGACCTAGACACCTTC
>many|TRBJ1-1|NA|TRBV18
CASAQGYTEAFF
TGTGCCAGCGCTCAGGGGTACACTGAAGCTTTCTTT
>many|TRBJ2-2|TRBD1|TRBV6-1
CASSVDRVGTGELFF
TGTGCCAGCAGTGTCGACAGGGTAGGGACCGGGGAGCTGTTTTTT
>many|TRBJ1-5|TRBD1|TRBV19
CASSIARGTDNQPQHF
TGTGCCAGTAGTATCGCACGCGGGACAGACAATCAGCCCCAGCATTTT
>many|TRBJ1-1|NA|TRBV20-1
CSASRGDTEAFF
TGCAGTGCTAGTCGGGGGGACACTGAAGCTTTCTTT
>many|TRBJ2-7|NA|TRBV29-1
CSVDQGGGYEQYF
TGCAGCGTTGATCAGGGTGGTGGTTACGAGCAGTACTTC
>few|TRBJ2-3|TRBD2|TRBV20-1
CSARGSGGGAFGTDTQYF
TGCAGTGCTAGAGGGTCCGGCGGGGGGGCTTTTGGCACAGATACGCAGTATTTT
>NA|TRBJ2-5|NA|TRBV6-2/TRBV6-3
CASSYSETQYF
TGTGCCAGCAGTTACAGCGAGACCCAGTACTTC